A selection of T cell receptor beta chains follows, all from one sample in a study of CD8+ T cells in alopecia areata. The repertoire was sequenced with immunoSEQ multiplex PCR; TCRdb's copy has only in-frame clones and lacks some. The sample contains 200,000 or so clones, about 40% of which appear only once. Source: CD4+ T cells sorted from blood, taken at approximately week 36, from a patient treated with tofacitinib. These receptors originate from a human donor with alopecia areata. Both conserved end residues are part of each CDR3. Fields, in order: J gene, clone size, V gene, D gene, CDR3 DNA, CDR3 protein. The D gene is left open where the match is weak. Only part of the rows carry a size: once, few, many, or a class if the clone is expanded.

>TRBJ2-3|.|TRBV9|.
TGTGCCAGCAGCCAACTCTCCCAGGGGTGGACAGATACGCAGTATTTT
CASSQLSQGWTDTQYF
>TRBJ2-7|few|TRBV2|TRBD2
TGTGCCAGCATAGCTAGCGGGAACTCCTACGAGCAGTACTTC
CASIASGNSYEQYF
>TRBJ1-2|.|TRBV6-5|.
TGTGCCAGCAGTTACACCCAAGGGGCTGGCTACACCTTC
CASSYTQGAGYTF
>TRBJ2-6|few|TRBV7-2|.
TGTGCCAGCAGCTGGGACCCCCAGGCCCTCTCTGGGGCCAACGTCCTGACTTTC
CASSWDPQALSGANVLTF
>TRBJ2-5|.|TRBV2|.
TGTGCCAGCAGTACCGGGGCGCCACCGGAGACCCAGTACTTC
CASSTGAPPETQYF
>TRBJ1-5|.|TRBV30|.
TGTGCCTGGAGTGAGTGGGCAGTGAATCAGCCCCAGCATTTT
CAWSEWAVNQPQHF
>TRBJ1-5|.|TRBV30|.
TGTGCCTGGAGTGTAGGGAGCAATCAGCCCCAGCATTTT
CAWSVGSNQPQHF
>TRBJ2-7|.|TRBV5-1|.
TGCGCCAGCAGCTTCCCAGGAAACTACGAGCAGTACTTC
CASSFPGNYEQYF
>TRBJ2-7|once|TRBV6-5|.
TGTGCCAGCAGACTCCGGGACACGGGCCCCCACGAGCAGTACTTC
CASRLRDTGPHEQYF
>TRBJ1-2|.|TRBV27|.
TGTGCCAGCAGTTCAGGGAGGGGTTACGGCGGCTACACCTTC
CASSSGRGYGGYTF
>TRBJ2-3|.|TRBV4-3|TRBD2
TGCGCCAGCAGCCAAGAAACTAGCGCCCTAGGAAGTACGCAGTATTTT
CASSQETSALGSTQYF
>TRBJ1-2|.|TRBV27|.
TGTGCCAGCAGTACCACCGTCGGAGGCTACACCTTC
CASSTTVGGYTF
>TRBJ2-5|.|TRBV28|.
TGTGCCAGCAGTTCCCCCCGGGGCAACCAAGAGACCCAGTACTTC
CASSSPRGNQETQYF
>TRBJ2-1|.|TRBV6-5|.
TGTGCCAGCAGTTGGTCTGGCAATGAGCAGTTCTTC
CASSWSGNEQFF
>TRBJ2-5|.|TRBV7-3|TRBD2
TGTGCCAGCAGCCGGGTAGCGGGAGGATCAGAGACCCAGTACTTC
CASSRVAGGSETQYF
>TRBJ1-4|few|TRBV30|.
TGTGCCTGGATTAGTGACTCCCTGCCTGGAGCAGCTGAAAAACTGTTTTTT
CAWISDSLPGAAEKLFF
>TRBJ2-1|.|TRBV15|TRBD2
TGTGCCACCCACGGGAGGGCCCAAGGCAATGAGCAGTTCTTC
CATHGRAQGNEQFF
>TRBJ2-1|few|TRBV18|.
TGTGCCAGCTCACCCCCCGATGCACGCTACAATGAGCAGTTCTTC
CASSPPDARYNEQFF
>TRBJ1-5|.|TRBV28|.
TGTGCCAGCAGGCCCTGGAGGGGGGGCAATCAGCCCCAGCATTTT
CASRPWRGGNQPQHF
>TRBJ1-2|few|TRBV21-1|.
TGTGCCAGCAGCCAGACACAGGGGGCAGAGGGCTACACCTTC
CASSQTQGAEGYTF
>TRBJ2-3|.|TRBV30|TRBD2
TGTGCCTGGAGTAGCGGGAGTAGCGCAGATACGCAGTATTTT
CAWSSGSSADTQYF
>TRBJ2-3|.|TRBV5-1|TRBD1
TGCGCCAGCAGCTGGGGGACAGGTGGAACAGATACGCAGTATTTT
CASSWGTGGTDTQYF
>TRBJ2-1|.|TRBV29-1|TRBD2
TGCAGCGTTGATCGGACTAGCGCGCAGTTCTTC
CSVDRTSAQFF
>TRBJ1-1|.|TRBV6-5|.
TGTGCCAGCAGCCCACGCGCAGCCTTTGGGCGGAGGTTT
CASSPRAAFGRRF